This is a list of T cell receptor beta chains from one sample in a study of blood T cell repertoires in COVID-19. TCRdb's copy holds only in-frame clones and misses some; the assay was immunoSEQ multiplex PCR. The sample records about 310,000 clones, roughly 89% being singletons. The sample comprised PBMCs or T cells enriched from blood (not recorded which). These receptors all come from a woman under 40 who had recovered from COVID-19. CDR3s include the opening cysteine and the closing phenylalanine or tryptophan. D genes are given only for firm matches. Only some rows state a clone size, as once, few, many or a class for expanded clones.

cdr3_aa	cdr3_nt	d_call	clone_size	j_call	v_call
CASSKGEHEKLFF	TGTGCCAGCAGCAAAGGGGAACATGAAAAACTGTTTTTT	.	.	TRBJ1-4	TRBV2
CASTLGAGGIYNEQFF	TGTGCCAGCACCCTCGGAGCGGGAGGGATATACAATGAGCAGTTCTTC	TRBD2	.	TRBJ2-1	TRBV2
CASSVDRDYGYTF	TGTGCCAGCAGCGTGGACAGGGACTATGGCTACACCTTC	TRBD1	.	TRBJ1-2	TRBV7-2
CASSEKGTGGEYSNQPQHF	TGTGCCAGCAGTGAGAAAGGGACAGGGGGCGAATATAGCAATCAGCCCCAGCATTTT	TRBD1	.	TRBJ1-5	TRBV2
CAISVQDNYGYTF	TGTGCCATCAGTGTACAGGATAACTATGGCTACACCTTC	.	.	TRBJ1-2	TRBV10-3
CASSQVWGQGASSGYTF	TGTGCCAGCAGCCAAGTTTGGGGACAGGGGGCAAGTAGTGGCTACACCTTC	TRBD1	few	TRBJ1-2	TRBV3-1/TRBV3-2
CASAGGFYGYTF	TGTGCCAGTGCGGGGGGCTTCTATGGCTACACCTTC	.	.	TRBJ1-2	TRBV19
CATGQGFVTEAFF	TGTGCCACTGGACAGGGATTTGTAACTGAAGCTTTCTTT	TRBD1	.	TRBJ1-1	TRBV7-2
CASSQGASGVHNEQFF	TGCGCCAGCAGCCAAGGGGCTAGCGGGGTCCACAATGAGCAGTTCTTC	TRBD2	once	TRBJ2-1	TRBV4-1
CASSLEGVQGIWTGELFF	TGCGCCAGCAGCTTGGAGGGTGTACAGGGGATATGGACCGGGGAGCTGTTTTTT	TRBD1	once	TRBJ2-2	TRBV5-1
CASSQALSTDTQYF	TGTGCCAGCAGCCAAGCCTTGAGCACAGATACGCAGTATTTT	.	once	TRBJ2-3	TRBV3-1/TRBV3-2
CASSLGTGMGYGYTF	TGTGCCAGCAGCTTAGGTACAGGGATGGGCTATGGCTACACCTTC	.	.	TRBJ1-2	TRBV7-8
CASSHGQVAIDTQYF	TGTGCCAGCAGTCACGGACAGGTCGCGATAGATACGCAGTATTTT	TRBD1	.	TRBJ2-3	TRBV3-1/TRBV3-2
CATSDPQRDTEAFF	TGTGCCACCAGTGACCCCCAGCGGGACACTGAAGCTTTCTTT	.	once	TRBJ1-1	TRBV24-1
CASSLAGAQSYEQYF	TGTGCCAGCTCACTAGCGGGAGCACAGTCCTACGAGCAGTACTTC	TRBD2	.	TRBJ2-7	TRBV18
CASSLSGSSYNEQFF	TGTGCCAGCAGCCTTAGCGGGAGCTCCTACAATGAGCAGTTCTTC	TRBD2	.	TRBJ2-1	TRBV5-4
CASSPGQSEETQYF	TGTGCCAGTAGTCCGGGACAGAGTGAAGAGACCCAGTACTTC	TRBD1	.	TRBJ2-5	TRBV19
CASSLEQSTYEQYF	TGCGCCAGCAGCTTGGAACAGAGTACCTACGAGCAGTACTTC	.	few	TRBJ2-7	TRBV5-1
CASSLEAGGNGETQYF	TGCGCCAGCAGCTTGGAGGCAGGGGGCAATGGAGAGACCCAGTACTTC	TRBD1	.	TRBJ2-5	TRBV5-1
CASSVDSGTGFTDTQYF	TGTGCCAGCAGCGTAGATTCAGGGACAGGGTTCACAGATACGCAGTATTTT	TRBD1	.	TRBJ2-3	TRBV9
CASSWGDRANGYTF	TGTGCCAGCAGTTGGGGTGACAGGGCCAACGGCTACACCTTC	TRBD1	once	TRBJ1-2	TRBV27
CASSYSLAGEWEQYF	TGTGCCAGCAGTTACTCTCTAGCGGGAGAGTGGGAGCAGTACTTC	TRBD2	.	TRBJ2-7	TRBV6-6
CASSFQGAPDTGELFF	TGCGCCAGCAGCTTTCAGGGGGCGCCGGACACCGGGGAGCTGTTTTTT	TRBD1	.	TRBJ2-2	TRBV5-1
CASSLAGQDEPQHF	TGTGCCAGCAGCTTAGCCGGACAGGACGAGCCCCAGCATTTT	TRBD1	.	TRBJ1-5	TRBV7-8
CASSFTGQGKLYEQFF	TGTGCCAGCAGTTTTACAGGACAGGGAAAATTATATGAGCAGTTCTTC	TRBD1	.	TRBJ2-1	TRBV6-2/TRBV6-3
CAIGLTSGSPQETQYF	TGTGCCATCGGCCTCACTAGCGGGAGCCCCCAAGAGACCCAGTACTTC	TRBD2	.	TRBJ2-5	TRBV10-3
CASSQARHGLEKLFF	TGTGCCAGCAGCCAAGCCCGACACGGCCTGGAAAAACTGTTTTTT	.	.	TRBJ1-4	TRBV14
CASRIQGLNTEAFF	TGTGCCAGCAGAATCCAGGGGCTGAACACTGAAGCTTTCTTT	.	few	TRBJ1-1	TRBV6-5
CAISDGTAGDYEQYF	TGTGCCATCAGTGACGGGACAGCCGGTGACTACGAGCAGTACTTC	TRBD1	once	TRBJ2-7	TRBV10-3
CASSPAQGLYNEQFF	TGTGCCAGCTCACCAGCCCAGGGTCTCTACAATGAGCAGTTCTTC	.	.	TRBJ2-1	TRBV18
CASRGFEREKTQYF	TGCGCCAGCAGAGGGTTTGAGCGGGAAAAGACCCAGTACTTC	TRBD2	.	TRBJ2-5	TRBV4-1
CASSLFLGAGQPQHF	TGTGCCAGCAGTTTATTTCTGGGGGCGGGTCAGCCCCAGCATTTT	.	.	TRBJ1-5	TRBV27
CASTAGSEIQPQHF	TGTGCCAGCACCGCAGGGTCTGAAATACAGCCCCAGCATTTT	.	.	TRBJ1-5	TRBV6-5
CASTSGRYEQYF	TGTGCCAGCACCAGCGGGAGGTACGAGCAGTACTTC	TRBD2	.	TRBJ2-7	TRBV28
CASSYETRGTEAFF	TGCGCCAGCAGCTATGAAACCAGGGGAACTGAAGCTTTCTTT	.	.	TRBJ1-1	TRBV5-1
CASSLRGDNEQFF	TGTGCCAGCAGCCTCCGGGGGGACAATGAGCAGTTCTTC	TRBD2	.	TRBJ2-1	TRBV14
CASSPGDQPQHF	TGTGCCAGCAGTCCCGGGGATCAGCCCCAGCATTTT	.	.	TRBJ1-5	TRBV12-3/TRBV12-4
CAWSAGLAAGIYEQYF	TGTGCCTGGAGTGCGGGCCTAGCGGCCGGGATCTACGAGCAGTACTTC	TRBD2	.	TRBJ2-7	TRBV30
CASSALLTGGTEAFF	TGTGCCAGCAGTGCCCTCCTGACGGGGGGCACTGAAGCTTTCTTT	.	.	TRBJ1-1	TRBV25-1
CASSWGGRTSLGSGNTIYF	TGTGCCAGCAGCTGGGGGGGCAGAACCTCCCTGGGATCTGGAAACACCATATATTTT	.	.	TRBJ1-3	TRBV5-5
CASSLELLTF	TGTGCCAGCAGCTTAGAGCTCCTCACCTTC	.	.	TRBJ1-2	TRBV7-9
CASSFFGSEQFF	TGTGCCAGCAGCTTTTTTGGGAGTGAGCAGTTCTTC	.	.	TRBJ2-1	TRBV7-6
CASSVLPRGSDEQFF	TGTGCCAGCAGCGTTCTACCCCGGGGTTCGGATGAGCAGTTCTTC	.	.	TRBJ2-1	TRBV9
CASWTEPYEIF	TGTGCCAGTTGGACAGAACCTTACGAGATCTTT	.	.	TRBJ1-1	TRBV7-3
CASSATGGIGITEAFF	TGTGCCAGCAGTGCAACAGGGGGCATCGGTATAACTGAAGCTTTCTTT	TRBD1	.	TRBJ1-1	TRBV27